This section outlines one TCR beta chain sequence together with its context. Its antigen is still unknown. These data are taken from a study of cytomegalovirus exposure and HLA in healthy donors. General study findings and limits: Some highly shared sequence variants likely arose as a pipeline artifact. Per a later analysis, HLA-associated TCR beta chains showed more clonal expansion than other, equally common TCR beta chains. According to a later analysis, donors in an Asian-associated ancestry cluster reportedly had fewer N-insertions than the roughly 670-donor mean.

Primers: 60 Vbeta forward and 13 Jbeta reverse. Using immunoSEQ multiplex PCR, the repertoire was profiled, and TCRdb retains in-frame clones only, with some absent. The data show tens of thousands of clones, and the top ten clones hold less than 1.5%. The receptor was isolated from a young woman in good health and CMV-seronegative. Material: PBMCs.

CDR3 nucleotide sequence: TGCGCCAGCAAGTTGCAGGGGACGGGCCGACTGTTTTTT. Protein sequence: CASKLQGTGRLFF. The V gene is TRBV5-1, the J gene TRBJ1-4; perhaps TRBD1 as D (6 bases). From germline, CDR1 is SGHRS and CDR2 YFSETQ. V lost 6 bases to trimming and J lost 13 bases, with 19 bases between them. This CDR3 is 13 amino acids long.